The 5 T cell receptor beta chains listed next were all sequenced from one sample in a study of OX40 agonist ivuxolimab in advanced cancers. Produced via immunoSEQ multiplex PCR; TCRdb's table is partial and in-frame only. The sample records 40,000 to 65,000 clones, approximately 91% being singletons. The material sequenced was CD4+ or CD8+ T cells sorted from blood, taken in a trial of the OX40 agonist ivuxolimab. The receptors were gathered from an adult with an advanced solid tumor such as melanoma, head and neck, liver or kidney cancer.

The chain carries TRBV28 and TRBJ1-2; 7 nucleotides match TRBD1. This CDR3 is built from 13 residues. J gave up 7 bases and V 2 bases, and 4 bases lay outside the gene matches. CDR1 is MDHEN, CDR2 SYDVKM, per germline. Here the CDR3 DNA reads TGTGCCAGCAGTTTACCGGCAGGGGGTGGCTACACCTTC. It translates to CASSLPAGGGYTF.

This clone occurred once. The J gene is TRBJ2-1, the V gene TRBV29-1, with TRBD1 matching over 7 bases. The CDR3 covers 14 residues. Trimming removed 7 bases from V and 0 bases from J; junction bases left unmatched: 6. Per the germline V gene, CDR1 is SQVTM and CDR2 is ANQGSEA. CDR3 DNA sequence: TGCAGCGCCCCCAGGGGGAGCTCCTACAATGAGCAGTTCTTC. It specifies CSAPRGSSYNEQFF.

This clone came up once. The J gene is TRBJ2-4, the V gene TRBV28; maybe TRBD1 (6 bases). Germline V gene data show CDR1 as MDHEN and CDR2 as SYDVKM. The CDR3 length is 13 residues. V gave up 4 bases and J gave up 4 bases, with 8 bases separating them. CDR3 coding DNA: TGTGCCAGCAGTTCAGGACAGAAAAACATTCAGTACTTC. It translates to CASSSGQKNIQYF.

CDR3 protein: CASSYNGMRWETQYF. The CDR3 DNA follows: TGTGCCAGCAGTTATAACGGGATGAGATGGGAGACCCAGTACTTC. The genes are TRBV6-5 and TRBJ2-5, with D maybe TRBD2 (5 bases). This CDR3 has 15 amino acids. V lost 3 bases to trimming and J lost 5 bases, with 16 bases between them. Germline V gene data show CDR1 as MNHEY and CDR2 as SVGAGI.

V usage is TRBV19 and J usage is TRBJ2-2, with a tentative D call TRBD2 (7 bases). The V and J ends lost 1 base and 6 bases respectively, with 15 bases between them. This CDR3 contains 16 residues. Germline V gives CDR1 LNHDA, CDR2 SQIVND (reference sequence). CDR3 in amino acids: CASSIGGGVGPGELFF. The CDR3 DNA follows: TGTGCCAGTAGTATAGGCGGGGGCGTTGGTCCCGGGGAGCTGTTTTTT.